These T cell receptor beta chains were read from a single sample in a study of blood T cell repertoires in COVID-19. The method was immunoSEQ multiplex PCR; TCRdb's version includes in-frame clones alone and lacks a portion of them. Of 250,000 or so clones listed, 80% to 95% are singletons. The sequenced sample consisted of PBMCs or T cells enriched from blood (not recorded which). These TCRs come from a man aged 35 to 55 who had been exposed to COVID-19. CDR3s include the opening cysteine and the closing phenylalanine or tryptophan. Fields, in order: clone size, J gene, V gene, D gene, CDR3 protein, CDR3 DNA. A D gene is named only where the DNA matches it firmly. Size values are once, few and many counts, or a class for expanded clones, and some rows have none.

clone_size: NA
j_call: TRBJ2-2
v_call: TRBV14
d_call: NA
cdr3_aa: CASRVTTGIGELFF
cdr3_nt: TGTGCCAGCAGAGTAACAACGGGGATCGGGGAGCTGTTTTTT

clone_size: NA
j_call: TRBJ2-5
v_call: TRBV27
d_call: TRBD1
cdr3_aa: CASGNPYRDREETQYF
cdr3_nt: TGTGCCAGCGGGAATCCCTACCGGGACAGGGAAGAGACCCAGTACTTC

clone_size: once
j_call: TRBJ2-7
v_call: TRBV29-1
d_call: TRBD1
cdr3_aa: CSVTGGNPYEQYF
cdr3_nt: TGCAGCGTTACAGGGGGCAATCCCTACGAGCAGTACTTC

clone_size: NA
j_call: TRBJ2-2
v_call: TRBV29-1
d_call: NA
cdr3_aa: CSGRAAGTGELFF
cdr3_nt: TGCAGCGGGCGGGCAGCGGGCACCGGGGAGCTGTTTTTT

clone_size: NA
j_call: TRBJ2-1
v_call: TRBV30
d_call: TRBD2
cdr3_aa: CAWSGSGSLQFF
cdr3_nt: TGTGCCTGGAGTGGTAGCGGGAGCTTACAGTTCTTC

clone_size: NA
j_call: TRBJ1-2
v_call: TRBV28
d_call: TRBD1
cdr3_aa: CASSWTGGSYGYTF
cdr3_nt: TGTGCCAGCAGTTGGACAGGGGGAAGCTATGGCTACACCTTC

clone_size: NA
j_call: TRBJ2-2
v_call: TRBV6-5
d_call: NA
cdr3_aa: CATHFENTGELFF
cdr3_nt: TGTGCCACTCACTTCGAGAACACCGGGGAGCTGTTTTTT

clone_size: once
j_call: TRBJ2-1
v_call: TRBV11-2
d_call: TRBD2
cdr3_aa: CASSQGLAGYNEQFF
cdr3_nt: TGTGCCAGCAGTCAAGGACTAGCGGGGTACAATGAGCAGTTCTTC

clone_size: once
j_call: TRBJ1-1
v_call: TRBV4-1
d_call: TRBD1
cdr3_aa: CASSHPYRGRITEAFF
cdr3_nt: TGCGCCAGCAGCCACCCGTACAGGGGGAGAATCACTGAAGCTTTCTTT

clone_size: few
j_call: TRBJ1-2
v_call: TRBV4-2
d_call: TRBD1
cdr3_aa: CASSQGGQRSYGYTF
cdr3_nt: TGTGCCAGCAGCCAAGGGGGACAGCGTTCCTATGGCTACACCTTC

clone_size: NA
j_call: TRBJ2-7
v_call: TRBV10-3
d_call: TRBD1
cdr3_aa: CHSSVGQGTEQYF
cdr3_nt: TGTCATTCCTCTGTGGGACAGGGGACCGAGCAGTACTTC

clone_size: NA
j_call: TRBJ2-2
v_call: TRBV3-1/TRBV3-2
d_call: NA
cdr3_aa: CASSQVRPTGELFF
cdr3_nt: TGTGCCAGCAGCCAAGTTCGTCCCACCGGGGAGCTGTTTTTT

clone_size: NA
j_call: TRBJ2-5
v_call: TRBV29-1
d_call: NA
cdr3_aa: CSYEGDSQGPETQYF
cdr3_nt: TGCAGCTACGAGGGCGACTCCCAAGGGCCCGAGACCCAGTACTTC

clone_size: NA
j_call: TRBJ1-6
v_call: TRBV19
d_call: NA
cdr3_aa: CASSPSPQRYNSPLHF
cdr3_nt: TGTGCCAGTAGTCCGAGCCCCCAACGTTACAATTCACCCCTCCACTTT

clone_size: few
j_call: TRBJ2-3
v_call: TRBV5-1
d_call: TRBD2
cdr3_aa: CASSSGETARRDTQYF
cdr3_nt: TGCGCCAGCAGTAGCGGGGAAACCGCCCGGAGAGATACGCAGTATTTT

clone_size: NA
j_call: TRBJ2-7
v_call: TRBV6-1
d_call: NA
cdr3_aa: CASSEALGQSSYEQYF
cdr3_nt: TGTGCCAGCAGTGAAGCGCTCGGACAGAGCTCCTACGAGCAGTACTTC

clone_size: once
j_call: TRBJ2-1
v_call: TRBV10-3
d_call: NA
cdr3_aa: CAISGTGSSYNEQFF
cdr3_nt: TGTGCCATCAGTGGTACGGGGAGCTCCTACAATGAGCAGTTCTTC

clone_size: NA
j_call: TRBJ2-5
v_call: TRBV7-8
d_call: NA
cdr3_aa: CASSLDGSSEETQYF
cdr3_nt: TGTGCCAGCAGCTTAGACGGGAGTAGCGAAGAGACCCAGTACTTC

clone_size: NA
j_call: TRBJ2-1
v_call: TRBV18
d_call: TRBD2
cdr3_aa: CASSPGTSGIRDEQFF
cdr3_nt: TGTGCCAGCTCACCGGGGACTAGCGGTATTAGGGATGAGCAGTTCTTC

clone_size: NA
j_call: TRBJ2-5
v_call: TRBV6-5
d_call: TRBD1
cdr3_aa: CASTATGGGQETQYF
cdr3_nt: TGTGCCAGCACCGCGACAGGGGGCGGCCAAGAGACCCAGTACTTC

clone_size: NA
j_call: TRBJ1-1
v_call: TRBV19
d_call: NA
cdr3_aa: CASSIDGRGLNTEAFF
cdr3_nt: TGTGCCAGTAGTATAGATGGAAGGGGTTTGAACACTGAAGCTTTCTTT

clone_size: NA
j_call: TRBJ2-2
v_call: TRBV10-1
d_call: TRBD2
cdr3_aa: CASSEGLAGGGGTGELFF
cdr3_nt: TGCGCCAGCAGTGAGGGACTAGCGGGAGGTGGGGGCACCGGGGAGCTGTTTTTT

clone_size: NA
j_call: TRBJ1-1
v_call: TRBV7-8
d_call: NA
cdr3_aa: CASSPQGRANTEAFF
cdr3_nt: TGTGCCAGCAGCCCCCAAGGGCGGGCGAACACTGAAGCTTTCTTT

clone_size: few
j_call: TRBJ2-2
v_call: TRBV14
d_call: NA
cdr3_aa: CASRAGTGELFF
cdr3_nt: TGTGCCAGCAGGGCGGGGACCGGGGAGCTGTTTTTT

clone_size: NA
j_call: TRBJ1-1
v_call: TRBV11-3
d_call: NA
cdr3_aa: CASSLRGDGSTEAFF
cdr3_nt: TGTGCCAGCAGCTTACGGGGAGACGGGAGCACTGAAGCTTTCTTT

clone_size: NA
j_call: TRBJ2-7
v_call: TRBV13
d_call: TRBD1
cdr3_aa: CATRTGGVSEQYF
cdr3_nt: TGTGCCACCCGGACAGGGGGAGTAAGCGAGCAGTACTTC

clone_size: NA
j_call: TRBJ2-1
v_call: TRBV28
d_call: TRBD2
cdr3_aa: CASRRGLALHYNEQFF
cdr3_nt: TGTGCCAGCAGGCGGGGACTAGCTCTACACTACAATGAGCAGTTCTTC

clone_size: NA
j_call: TRBJ1-6
v_call: TRBV18
d_call: TRBD1
cdr3_aa: CASSPADRDDSPLHF
cdr3_nt: TGTGCCAGCTCACCAGCGGACAGGGATGATTCACCCCTCCACTTT

clone_size: NA
j_call: TRBJ1-2
v_call: TRBV28
d_call: TRBD1
cdr3_aa: CASSHGSTGIHAGGYTF
cdr3_nt: TGTGCCAGCAGTCACGGTTCGACAGGGATTCACGCAGGTGGCTACACCTTC

clone_size: NA
j_call: TRBJ1-1
v_call: TRBV9
d_call: TRBD1
cdr3_aa: CASSPGQGVYTEAFF
cdr3_nt: TGTGCCAGCAGCCCCGGACAGGGGGTTTACACTGAAGCTTTCTTT

clone_size: NA
j_call: TRBJ1-1
v_call: TRBV19
d_call: TRBD1
cdr3_aa: CASKDRGGTEAFF
cdr3_nt: TGTGCCAGTAAGGACAGGGGAGGCACTGAAGCTTTCTTT

clone_size: NA
j_call: TRBJ2-3
v_call: TRBV7-8
d_call: TRBD2
cdr3_aa: CASSPGGGTFTQYF
cdr3_nt: TGTGCCAGCAGCCCCGGGGGGGGGACTTTTACGCAGTATTTT

clone_size: NA
j_call: TRBJ1-4
v_call: TRBV30
d_call: TRBD1
cdr3_aa: CAWSTDRVVGTNEKLFF
cdr3_nt: TGTGCCTGGAGTACTGACAGGGTCGTCGGAACTAATGAAAAACTGTTTTTT

clone_size: NA
j_call: TRBJ2-3
v_call: TRBV18
d_call: NA
cdr3_aa: CASSPVTSSPDTQYF
cdr3_nt: TGTGCCAGCTCACCAGTCACCTCGAGCCCAGATACGCAGTATTTT

clone_size: NA
j_call: TRBJ1-2
v_call: TRBV6-5
d_call: NA
cdr3_aa: CASRAPGENGYTF
cdr3_nt: TGTGCCAGCAGGGCGCCGGGGGAGAATGGCTACACCTTC

clone_size: NA
j_call: TRBJ1-1
v_call: TRBV14
d_call: TRBD1
cdr3_aa: CASSHATGVNTEAFF
cdr3_nt: TGTGCCAGCAGCCATGCGACAGGGGTGAACACTGAAGCTTTCTTT

clone_size: NA
j_call: TRBJ1-1
v_call: TRBV19
d_call: TRBD1
cdr3_aa: CASRTGMLHTEAFF
cdr3_nt: TGTGCCAGTAGGACAGGGATGTTGCACACTGAAGCTTTCTTT

clone_size: NA
j_call: TRBJ1-1
v_call: TRBV25-1
d_call: TRBD1
cdr3_aa: CASSGVGTGETEAFF
cdr3_nt: TGTGCCAGCAGTGGGGTTGGGACAGGGGAGACTGAAGCTTTCTTT

clone_size: NA
j_call: TRBJ2-3
v_call: TRBV9
d_call: TRBD1
cdr3_aa: CASSAGQGPDTQYF
cdr3_nt: TGTGCCAGCAGCGCCGGACAGGGCCCAGATACGCAGTATTTT

clone_size: NA
j_call: TRBJ2-2
v_call: TRBV30
d_call: NA
cdr3_aa: CAWSGQLSTGELFF
cdr3_nt: TGTGCCTGGTCAGGACAGTTGAGCACCGGGGAGCTGTTTTTT

clone_size: NA
j_call: TRBJ1-5
v_call: TRBV7-6
d_call: NA
cdr3_aa: CASSLAISQPQHF
cdr3_nt: TGTGCCAGCAGCTTAGCTATCAGTCAGCCCCAGCATTTT

clone_size: once
j_call: TRBJ2-3
v_call: TRBV5-1
d_call: TRBD2
cdr3_aa: CASSLELAGADTQYF
cdr3_nt: TGCGCCAGCAGCTTGGAACTAGCGGGTGCGGATACGCAGTATTTT

clone_size: NA
j_call: TRBJ2-1
v_call: TRBV19
d_call: TRBD2
cdr3_aa: CASRLTFGLANEQFF
cdr3_nt: TGTGCCAGTAGACTGACCTTTGGACTAGCCAATGAGCAGTTCTTC

clone_size: NA
j_call: TRBJ1-2
v_call: TRBV6-6
d_call: NA
cdr3_aa: CASSPGQDGYTF
cdr3_nt: TGTGCCAGCAGCCCAGGGCAGGACGGCTACACCTTC

clone_size: NA
j_call: TRBJ1-1
v_call: TRBV28
d_call: NA
cdr3_aa: CASSLGGNTEAFF
cdr3_nt: TGTGCCAGCAGTTTAGGAGGAAACACTGAAGCTTTCTTT

clone_size: NA
j_call: TRBJ1-1
v_call: TRBV7-9
d_call: NA
cdr3_aa: CASSLARGNTEAFF
cdr3_nt: TGTGCCAGCAGCTTAGCCCGGGGGAACACTGAAGCTTTCTTT

clone_size: NA
j_call: TRBJ2-2
v_call: TRBV4-1
d_call: NA
cdr3_aa: CASSLAGGGRNTGELFF
cdr3_nt: TGCGCCAGCAGCCTCGCCGGCGGGGGCAGGAACACCGGGGAGCTGTTTTTT

clone_size: NA
j_call: TRBJ1-5
v_call: TRBV5-4
d_call: TRBD1
cdr3_aa: CASSAGTGATNQPQHF
cdr3_nt: TGTGCCAGCAGCGCGGGGACAGGGGCCACCAATCAGCCCCAGCATTTT

clone_size: NA
j_call: TRBJ2-2
v_call: TRBV27
d_call: TRBD2
cdr3_aa: CASSPFSGIGELFF
cdr3_nt: TGTGCCAGCAGTCCCTTTAGCGGGATCGGGGAGCTGTTTTTT

clone_size: once
j_call: TRBJ1-1
v_call: TRBV5-1
d_call: NA
cdr3_aa: CASSLAWDTDNTEAFF
cdr3_nt: TGCGCCAGCAGCTTGGCGTGGGACACGGATAACACTGAAGCTTTCTTT

clone_size: NA
j_call: TRBJ1-1
v_call: TRBV28
d_call: NA
cdr3_aa: CASSLRGEGNTEAFF
cdr3_nt: TGTGCCAGCAGTTTACGGGGGGAAGGGAACACTGAAGCTTTCTTT

clone_size: NA
j_call: TRBJ2-7
v_call: TRBV19
d_call: NA
cdr3_aa: CASRAKVRSEQYF
cdr3_nt: TGTGCCAGTAGGGCGAAGGTGAGGTCCGAGCAGTACTTC

clone_size: NA
j_call: TRBJ1-4
v_call: TRBV4-3
d_call: NA
cdr3_aa: CASSPLEPGEKLFF
cdr3_nt: TGCGCCAGCAGCCCACTGGAGCCGGGTGAAAAACTGTTTTTT

clone_size: NA
j_call: TRBJ2-1
v_call: TRBV6-4
d_call: TRBD2
cdr3_aa: CARGREWTYNEQFF
cdr3_nt: TGTGCCAGGGGGCGGGAGTGGACCTACAATGAGCAGTTCTTC

clone_size: NA
j_call: TRBJ2-7
v_call: TRBV5-4
d_call: TRBD1
cdr3_aa: CASSLEGTGVWEQYF
cdr3_nt: TGTGCCAGCAGCTTGGAGGGGACAGGGGTCTGGGAGCAGTACTTC

clone_size: NA
j_call: TRBJ2-1
v_call: TRBV2
d_call: TRBD2
cdr3_aa: CAQRTSGNEQFF
cdr3_nt: TGTGCCCAGAGGACTAGCGGGAATGAGCAGTTCTTC

clone_size: NA
j_call: TRBJ2-3
v_call: TRBV7-3
d_call: TRBD1
cdr3_aa: CASSLMGQSTDTQYF
cdr3_nt: TGTGCCAGCAGCTTAATGGGACAGAGCACAGATACGCAGTATTTT

clone_size: NA
j_call: TRBJ2-3
v_call: TRBV28
d_call: TRBD1
cdr3_aa: CASSRAGTGDTDTQYF
cdr3_nt: TGTGCCAGCAGTCGTGCCGGGACAGGAGACACAGATACGCAGTATTTT

clone_size: NA
j_call: TRBJ2-3
v_call: TRBV3-1/TRBV3-2
d_call: NA
cdr3_aa: CASSQLNPGRHTDTQYF
cdr3_nt: TGTGCCAGCAGCCAACTAAACCCAGGGCGCCACACAGATACGCAGTATTTT